Sequencing of this TCR beta chain was carried out in a study of cytomegalovirus exposure and HLA in healthy donors. Notes on the study in general: Earlier analysis found most TCR beta V segments productive about 90% or about 30% of the time.

A multiplex PCR was run with 60 Vbeta primers and 13 Jbeta primers. Sequencing used immunoSEQ multiplex PCR; TCRdb keeps in-frame clones, though not all of them. The sample includes some 130,000 clones, roughly 77% of them seen just once. Germline loops: CDR1 SGHTA, CDR2 FQGTGA. The ends lost 2 bases at V and 8 bases at J; junction bases unmatched: 3. The CDR3 consists of 14 residues. Details on this clone: What it binds is unknown.

This clonotype was sampled from a female donor in good health and CMV-seronegative. This chain connects TRBV7-3 to TRBJ2-2; 9 bases are shared with TRBD2. The specimen sequenced was PBMCs. CDR3 DNA sequence: TGTGCCAGCAGCTTACTAGCGGGGAGGGGGGAGCTGTTTTTT. It is translated as CASSLLAGRGELFF.